The 28 T cell receptor beta chains reported below all come from one sample, sequenced in a study of post-analysis software for immune sequencing data. No antigens are known for them. Researchers reported that TCR beta cDNA libraries carried unique molecular identifiers. Each CDR3 protein is one row after TCRdb ran MiXCR on the PCR reads. The sample has 600,000 to 750,000 distinct CDR3 sequences, 55% to 70% seen once. Study observations and caveats: A handful of TRBV segments were significantly more frequent in patients than in controls. TRBV5-6, TRBV5-1 and TRBV20-1 were among these segments.

What was sequenced was blood. The origin of the receptors is a girl aged 2-9 years with multiple sclerosis.

There are a few counts of this clonotype. The genes are TRBV9 and TRBJ2-1; the match to TRBD2 covers 11 bases. Germline-derived CDR1 and CDR2 are SGDLS and YYNGEE. V was clipped by 4 bases and J by 4 bases; unmatched bases: 7. The CDR3 loop spans 16 amino acids. DNA for the CDR3: TGTGCCAGCAGCTCCCAGCTAGCGGGAGGTTACAATGAGCAGTTCTTC. Protein product: CASSSQLAGGYNEQFF.

This clonotype was counted between two and nine times. The chain has TRBV29-1 and TRBJ2-7; 10 bases are shared with TRBD2. The germline V gene encodes CDR1 SQVTM and CDR2 ANQGSEA. The CDR3 is 15 amino acids. J was trimmed by 4 bases and V by 4 bases; bases with no gene match: 10. CDR3 region: CSVVPRPSGSYEQYF. CDR3 nucleotide sequence: TGCAGCGTTGTTCCGCGTCCTAGCGGGAGTTACGAGCAGTACTTC.

The sample holds a few counts of this clonotype. This chain links TRBV4-1 with TRBJ2-1; no definite D call. This CDR3 has 17 residues. V lost 4 bases to trimming and J lost 1 base, with 17 bases between them. Germline V lookup: CDR1 MGHRA, CDR2 YSYEKL. CDR3 nucleotides: TGCGCCAGCAGCCCCTACCCGGCGCCCCGGTCCTACAATGAGCAGTTCTTC. Residues: CASSPYPAPRSYNEQFF.

This clonotype was observed a few times. The chain is built from TRBV10-3 and TRBJ2-7; D might be TRBD2 (5 bases). The DNA end favors TRBJ2-5, so the J call may be wrong. This CDR3 has 14 amino acids. The germline V gene has CDR1 ENHRY and CDR2 SYGVKD. CDR3 sequence: CAIRSDPTGETQYF. The CDR3 DNA follows: TGTGCCATCCGATCGGACCCCACGGGGGAGACCCAGTACTTC.

This clonotype was observed a few times. The chain uses TRBV7-2 and TRBJ1-5; no firm D call. The V gene lost 1 base and the J gene lost 6 bases, with 7 bases spanning the gap. Per germline, CDR1 SGHTA and CDR2 FQGNSA. The CDR3 extends over 13 amino acids. The CDR3 protein is CASSLEWGQPQHF. The CDR3 DNA reads TGTGCCAGCAGCTTAGAATGGGGTCAGCCCCAGCATTTT.

A word on this clonotype: A junction boundary mismatches the germline segment, possibly from a read error. This rearrangement joins TRBV20-1 to TRBJ2-1; 10 bases match TRBD2. The CDR3 extends over 16 amino acids. Per germline, CDR1 DFQATT and CDR2 SNEGSKA (reference sequence). CDR3 amino acids: CSTRGSGGATYNEQFF. The CDR3 coding sequence is TGCAGTACTAGGGGGAGCGGGGGGGCTACCTACAATGAGCAGTTCTTC.

This clonotype appeared a few times. The chain links TRBV5-1 to TRBJ2-1; D gene uncertain. V was shortened by 0 bases and J by 0 bases, with 10 bases between the two germline ends. CDR1 and CDR2 from the germline V gene are SGHRS and YFSETQ. The CDR3 contains 16 residues. The CDR3 bases are TGCGCCAGCAGCTTGGAGGGCCGTAGCTCCTACAATGAGCAGTTCTTC. As protein: CASSLEGRSSYNEQFF.

The chain uses TRBV7-2 and TRBJ2-1, with D perhaps assigned TRBD1 or TRBD2 (6 bases each). Germline assignment: CDR1 SGHTA and CDR2 FQGNSA. Trimming shortened V by 6 bases and J by 9 bases, and 15 bases separated the two germline ends. The CDR3 sequence is 13 residues long. The CDR3 DNA reads TGTGCCAGCAGTTCTGACAGGCGGGGTGAGCAGTTCTTC. It codes for CASSSDRRGEQFF.

CDR3 sequence reads: CASSLAGTDPGTDTQYF. The CDR3 coding sequence is TGTGCCAGCAGCTTAGCGGGGACAGATCCAGGCACAGATACGCAGTATTTT. The chain has TRBV7-9 and TRBJ2-3; the match to TRBD1 covers 7 bases. CDR1 is SEHNR, CDR2 FQNEAQ, per germline (reference sequence). V gave up 0 bases and J gave up 1 base; unmatched junction bases: 7. This CDR3 is 17 amino acids long.

The V and J genes are TRBV6-2 or TRBV6-3 and TRBJ2-5; 9 bases line up with TRBD1. After removal of 8 bases from V and 5 bases from J, the junction contained 9 bases not matched to a gene. The CDR3 is made up of 14 amino acids. Per germline, CDR1 MNHEY and CDR2 SVGEGT. CDR3 sequence reads: CASWGQGNEETQYF. The CDR3 nucleotides are TGTGCCAGCTGGGGACAGGGTAATGAGGAGACCCAGTACTTC.

V and J are TRBV7-2 and TRBJ2-3; D is possibly TRBD1 or TRBD2 (5 bases each). Trimming removed 8 bases at V and 12 bases at J, with 18 bases between. The CDR3 extends over 12 amino acids. CDR1 is SGHTA and CDR2 is FQGNSA in the germline V gene. The CDR3 DNA is TGTGCCAGCGCACAAACGGGACCCTTCCAGTATTTT. It is translated as CASAQTGPFQYF.

This clonotype was seen a handful of times. The chain has TRBV6-1 and TRBJ2-1; TRBD1 or TRBD2 may be the D gene (5 bases each). CDR1 is MNHNS, CDR2 SASEGT, per germline. This CDR3 spans 16 amino acids. Trimming took off 3 bases at V and 8 bases at J, with 20 bases between the two ends. In DNA, the CDR3 is TGTGCCAGCAGTGACCCATGGGACCCCGTGAAGGATGAGCAGTTCTTC. Its protein is CASSDPWDPVKDEQFF.

This clonotype was picked up a small number of times. This chain joins TRBV7-2 and TRBJ2-1; weak D call: TRBD1 (6 bases). The V gene's germline CDR1 is SGHTA and CDR2 FQGNSA. The CDR3 sequence is 12 residues long. Trimming pared 7 bases from V and 7 bases from J, leaving 11 bases between. CDR3 coding DNA: TGTGCCAGCATCAGGGGAAAAAATGAGCAGTTCTTC. Protein product: CASIRGKNEQFF.

The chain uses TRBV24-1 and TRBJ2-3; D perhaps matches TRBD2 (6 bases). The CDR3 runs 16 residues. V lost 5 bases and J 1 base, leaving 15 bases between the germline ends. Germline V gene data show CDR1 as KGHDR and CDR2 as SFDVKD. The CDR3 region has the DNA TGTGCCACCAGTGGGGCGGCGGGACGGCGCACAGATACGCAGTATTTT. Translated, it gives CATSGAAGRRTDTQYF.

This chain uses TRBV5-1 with TRBJ2-1; 10 nucleotides match TRBD2. Germline V gene lookup returns CDR1 SGHRS and CDR2 YFSETQ. Trimming removed 6 bases from V and 0 bases from J; junction bases left unmatched: 3. The CDR3 consists of 15 residues. CDR3 loop: CASKRLAGSYNEQFF. CDR3 nucleotide sequence: TGCGCCAGCAAAAGACTAGCGGGCTCCTACAATGAGCAGTTCTTC.

The genes are TRBV20-1 and TRBJ2-1; D tentatively fits TRBD1 or TRBD2 (5 bases each). The length of the CDR3 is 15 residues. The V end lost 3 bases, the J end lost 9 bases, and 21 bases lay between the germline ends. Germline V gene data show CDR1 as DFQATT and CDR2 as SNEGSKA (reference sequence). The DNA of the CDR3 is TGCAGTGCTAGGGGGGTGCTAGTGATATATAGTGAGCAGTTCTTC. Residues: CSARGVLVIYSEQFF.

This clonotype was seen only once. The CDR3 reads CSARDFSGGQNEQFF. In nucleotides, the CDR3 is TGCAGTGCTAGAGATTTTTCGGGGGGACAAAATGAGCAGTTCTTC. The chain carries TRBV20-1 and TRBJ2-1, with D perhaps matching TRBD2 (7 bases). The V and J ends lost 0 bases and 7 bases respectively, with 16 bases between them. The CDR3 has 15 amino acids. CDR1 DFQATT and CDR2 SNEGSKA come from the germline V gene (reference sequence).

The J gene is TRBJ2-3, the V gene TRBV6-5, with D hard to call. Trimming removed 2 bases at V and 2 bases at J, with 14 bases between. The CDR3 is 16 residues long. Germline V gene data show CDR1 as MNHEY and CDR2 as SVGAGI. DNA of the CDR3: TGTGCCAGCAGTTACAGCGATGCCCTTTCCACAGATACGCAGTATTTT. Protein product: CASSYSDALSTDTQYF.

The rearrangement links TRBV20-1 to TRBJ2-5, with TRBD2 as a possible D gene (5 bases). Germline CDR1 is DFQATT and CDR2 is SNEGSKA (reference sequence). This CDR3 has 13 residues. V lost 1 base to trimming and J lost 5 bases, with 11 bases between them. The CDR3 DNA sequence: TGCAGTGCTAGAGCTTTAGCGCAGGAGACCCAGTACTTC. Protein sequence: CSARALAQETQYF.

V usage is TRBV6-1 and J usage is TRBJ1-1; D call uncertain. Trimming cost V 6 bases and J 7 bases, with 9 bases left between them. The CDR3 loop spans 11 amino acids. Per the germline V gene, CDR1 is MNHNS and CDR2 is SASEGT. The CDR3, as DNA: TGTGCCAGCAGCGTCGGAGATGAAGCTTTCTTT. Its protein product is CASSVGDEAFF.

This clonotype was seen a few times. J is TRBJ1-5 and V is TRBV20-1; D not resolved. The germline CDR1 and CDR2 sequences are DFQATT and SNEGSKA (reference sequence). V was cut by 0 bases and J by 0 bases, with 9 bases left in between. The CDR3 extends over 15 amino acids. CDR3 coding DNA: TGCAGTGCTAGAGATCTCCGGGATAGCAATCAGCCCCAGCATTTT. It is translated as CSARDLRDSNQPQHF.

This chain connects TRBV5-1 to TRBJ2-5, with 7 bases lining up with TRBD1. Germline assignment: CDR1 SGHRS and CDR2 YFSETQ. The V gene end was trimmed by 2 bases and the J gene end by 1 base; junction bases not matched to a gene: 2. The CDR3 sequence is 14 residues long. The CDR3 nucleotides read TGCGCCAGCAGCTTACAGGGGACCCAAGAGACCCAGTACTTC. Its translation is CASSLQGTQETQYF.

V usage is TRBV7-9 and J usage is TRBJ2-7; D perhaps matches TRBD1 (6 bases). The better agreement between TRBJ2-5 and the DNA end casts doubt on the J call. Germline V gene sequence: CDR1 SEHNR, CDR2 FQNEAQ (reference sequence). The CDR3 is made up of 16 amino acids. The CDR3 region is CASSTLRRQDIETQYF. CDR3 sequence (DNA): TGTGCCAGCAGCACCCTAAGAAGACAGGATATAGAGACCCAGTACTTC.

The J gene is TRBJ1-5, the V gene TRBV25-1; no firm D call. The CDR3 is 14 residues long. Trimming shortened V by 2 bases and J by 7 bases, and 12 bases separated the two germline ends. CDR1 and CDR2 (germline): MGHDK, SYGVNS. The CDR3: CASSEGWAVQPQHF. The CDR3 nucleotides read TGTGCCAGCAGTGAAGGGTGGGCAGTCCAGCCCCAGCATTTT. The variable domain in full, completed from reference TRBV25-1 and TRBJ1-5, reads EADIYQTPRYLVIGTGKKITLECSQTMGHDKMYWYQQDPGMELHLIHYSYGVNSTEKGDLSSESTVSRIRTEHFPLTLESARPSHTSQYLCASSEGWAVQPQHFGDGTRLSIL.

CDR3 DNA: TGTGCCAGCAGCTTCTCTGACCAAGAGACCCAGTACTTC. As protein: CASSFSDQETQYF. The chain joins TRBV7-8 to TRBJ2-5; D not certain. The CDR3 has 13 amino acids. Trimming shortened V by 3 bases and J by 0 bases, and 5 bases separated the two germline ends. The germline gives CDR1 SGHVS, CDR2 FQNEAQ.

The chain links TRBV29-1 to TRBJ2-3; 12 bases fit TRBD2. The CDR3 totals 16 residues. With V trimmed by 4 bases and J by 0 bases, 5 bases remained unmatched. Germline loops: CDR1 SQVTM, CDR2 ANQGSEA. The CDR3 DNA follows: TGCAGCGTTGGCGGACTAGCGGGACCGAGCACAGATACGCAGTATTTT. It specifies CSVGGLAGPSTDTQYF.

V usage is TRBV27 and J usage is TRBJ2-3, with TRBD2 identical over 10 bases. Germline loops: CDR1 MNHEY, CDR2 SMNVEV (reference sequence). J was trimmed by 3 bases and V by 7 bases; bases with no gene match: 16. The CDR3 runs 18 residues. The CDR3 spells CASTQEPGLATGTDTQYF. DNA of the CDR3: TGTGCCAGCACTCAAGAACCGGGACTAGCGACGGGGACAGATACGCAGTATTTT.

The chain couples TRBV10-3 to TRBJ2-3; D remains ambiguous. Per the germline V gene, CDR1 is ENHRY and CDR2 is SYGVKD. V was trimmed by 9 bases and J by 5 bases, leaving 12 bases between them. The CDR3 runs 12 residues. CDR3 coding DNA: TGTGCCATAGGATTTAGTCAAGATACGCAGTATTTT. It is translated as CAIGFSQDTQYF.